These 5 T cell receptor beta chains were sequenced from one sample in a study of blood T cells in healthy people across ages. A J-beta primer mix and a sample-barcoded 5' primer were used in a second PCR of about 6 to 12 cycles. MiXCR, applied by TCRdb to the 5' RACE reads, yields one record per CDR3 protein. The profile shows 550,000 to 800,000 distinct CDR3 sequences, around 21% of them singletons. Sequencing input: blood. Receptor source: an older man in good health.

This clonotype was observed at least ten times. The J gene is TRBJ2-7, the V gene TRBV9; tentatively, D is TRBD2 (5 bases). The germline V gene has CDR1 SGDLS and CDR2 YYNGEE. The CDR3 runs 11 residues. Trimming took off 3 bases at V and 6 bases at J, with 7 bases between the two ends. DNA of the CDR3: TGTGCCAGCAGCGCAGAGGGCGAGCAGTACTTC. It encodes CASSAEGEQYF.

This clonotype was observed a handful of times. The chain links TRBV20-1 to TRBJ1-5; D ambiguous. V lost 3 bases to trimming and J lost 1 base, with 10 bases between them. The CDR3 consists of 14 residues. Germline V gene data show CDR1 as DFQATT and CDR2 as SNEGSKA (reference sequence). CDR3 nucleotide sequence: TGCAGTGCTAGGAATCAGCGGAGCAATCAGCCCCAGCATTTT. This encodes CSARNQRSNQPQHF.

This clonotype was observed a single time. The genes are TRBV7-9 and TRBJ2-5, with D possibly matching TRBD1 (5 bases). The tail of the sequence fits TRBJ2-7 better, so the J call may be wrong. The CDR3 loop spans 15 amino acids. From germline, CDR1 is SEHNR and CDR2 FQNEAQ (reference sequence). CDR3 nucleotide sequence: TGTGCCAGCAGCTTAGCGTGGGGCCCTTCTGCCGAGCAGTACTTC. Its protein product is CASSLAWGPSAEQYF.

This clonotype was seen a handful of times. V usage is TRBV29-1 and J usage is TRBJ1-2; D is possibly TRBD1 (5 bases). Trimming removed 7 bases at V and 7 bases at J, with 16 bases between. From germline, CDR1 is SQVTM and CDR2 ANQGSEA. CDR3 size: 12 residues. CDR3: CSAPVGAVGYTF. As DNA, the CDR3 is TGCAGCGCTCCGGTCGGGGCGGTTGGCTACACCTTC.

This clonotype was detected only a few times. The chain couples TRBV6-2 or TRBV6-3 to TRBJ2-5; D gene uncertain. The J call may be incorrect, as the DNA end agrees better with TRBJ2-1. Germline V CDR1 and CDR2: MNHEY, SVGEGT. CDR3 length equals 14 residues. CDR3 bases: TGTGCCAGCAGTTACGTCTCTAGCTACAATGAGCAGTTCTTC. It is translated as CASSYVSSYNEQFF.